Listed below are T cell receptor beta chains from one sample, sequenced in a study of radiotherapy plus CTLA-4 blockade in lung cancer. The repertoire was sequenced with immunoSEQ multiplex PCR; TCRdb's copy has only in-frame clones and lacks some. The table lists more than 40,000 clones, around 77% of them singletons. The sample was peripheral blood, taken from a patient treated with radiotherapy plus ipilimumab. These receptors came from a human donor with non-small cell lung cancer who had stable disease on radiotherapy plus ipilimumab. Each CDR3 is given with its conserved first and last residue. Each record gives: V gene, J gene, clone size, D gene, CDR3 DNA, CDR3 protein. A D gene is named only where the DNA matches it firmly. The size of a clone is reported for some rows only, either as once, few or many, or as a class for expanded clones.

TRBV2	TRBJ2-5	-	-	TGTGCCAGCAGCGCGTGGGACTCAGAGACCCAGTACTTC	CASSAWDSETQYF
TRBV7-2	TRBJ1-6	many	-	TGTGCCAGCAGCTTTAATACTGATTCACCCCTCCACTTT	CASSFNTDSPLHF
TRBV5-4	TRBJ1-2	few	-	TGTGCCAGCAGCTTGGAACGGGGCTACACCTTC	CASSLERGYTF
TRBV28	TRBJ1-1	-	-	TGTGCCAGCAGTGCCTCACCCGGGGGAGACGGGGGCACTGAAGCTTTCTTT	CASSASPGGDGGTEAFF
TRBV5-6	TRBJ1-2	few	-	TGTGCCAGCAGCTTGGACACAAGCTATGGCTACACCTTC	CASSLDTSYGYTF
TRBV7-3	TRBJ2-1	-	TRBD2	TGTGCCAGCAGCTTAAAACTAGCGGGGAGCGTCAATGAGCAGTTCTTC	CASSLKLAGSVNEQFF
TRBV5-5	TRBJ1-4	once	TRBD1	TGTGCCAGCAGCTTTAAAGGGAGCAACGTAGGGGGCGCGAATGAAAAACTGTTTTTT	CASSFKGSNVGGANEKLFF
TRBV6-1	TRBJ1-2	-	-	TGTGCCAGCAGTATTTCCGGGCCCAACTATGGCTACACCTTC	CASSISGPNYGYTF
TRBV13	TRBJ1-6	-	TRBD1	TGTGCCAGCAGCTTTGGGACAGAGAACGGGTCCCTCCACTTT	CASSFGTENGSLHF
TRBV19	TRBJ2-2	-	TRBD2	TGTGCCAGTAGTATCCGCGGGGGAACAGCCGGGGAGCTGTTTTTT	CASSIRGGTAGELFF
TRBV5-1	TRBJ1-4	-	-	TGCGCCAGCAGCTTGGCATCCGGGCCATCGAATGAAAAACTGTTTTTT	CASSLASGPSNEKLFF
TRBV30	TRBJ1-3	-	-	TGTGCCTGGAGTGCAACGGTCCTCTCTGGAAACACCATATATTTT	CAWSATVLSGNTIYF
TRBV19	TRBJ2-4	-	-	TGTGCCACCAACACAGGCTTAGCCAAAAACATTCAGTACTTC	CATNTGLAKNIQYF
TRBV7-8	TRBJ1-2	-	-	TGTGCCAGCAGCGAAAGGAGAATCGCCTACGGCTACACCTTC	CASSERRIAYGYTF
TRBV6-4	TRBJ2-3	-	-	TGTGCCAGCAGTATAAGTCCCACAGATACGCAGTATTTT	CASSISPTDTQYF
TRBV2	TRBJ1-6	once	-	TGTGCCAGCGGGCAAGGGACGGTTTTTTCACCCCTCCACTTT	CASGQGTVFSPLHF
TRBV19	TRBJ2-6	-	-	TGTGCCAGTAGCCCGACGGGCACTGGGGCCAACGTCCTGACTTTC	CASSPTGTGANVLTF
TRBV29-1	TRBJ2-1	-	-	TGCAGCGCCCAACCCTTGTCGAGCTCCTACAATGAGCAGTTCTTC	CSAQPLSSSYNEQFF
TRBV2	TRBJ1-5	once	-	TGTGCCAGCAGTGAGTGGGGAGGCAATCAGCCCCAGCATTTT	CASSEWGGNQPQHF
TRBV5-5	TRBJ1-6	-	-	TGTGCCAGCAGCTTAGCGGGACCGGCGGTTTCACCCCTCCACTTT	CASSLAGPAVSPLHF
TRBV29-1	TRBJ1-2	-	-	TGCAGCGTTGAAGCCGCAGGCCTATTAGGGTACACCTTC	CSVEAAGLLGYTF
TRBV28	TRBJ1-1	-	-	TGTGCCAGCACCCTGGGAGAGAACACTGAAGCTTTCTTT	CASTLGENTEAFF
TRBV7-6	TRBJ1-2	few	-	TGTGCCAGCAGCTTAGGTGGGACGGCTAACTATGGCTACACCTTC	CASSLGGTANYGYTF
TRBV5-4	TRBJ1-1	once	-	TGTGCCAGCAGCCAATGGACACAGAACACTGAAGCTTTCTTT	CASSQWTQNTEAFF
TRBV19	TRBJ1-6	-	-	TGTGCCAGTAGCCAAGGGAGGGACGGAAATTCACCCCTCCACTTT	CASSQGRDGNSPLHF
TRBV4-1	TRBJ2-7	-	-	TGCGCCAGCAGCCAAGCGGGACGGATCCAAGGGGACGAGCAGTACTTC	CASSQAGRIQGDEQYF
TRBV6-5	TRBJ1-1	-	-	TGTGCCAGATGTCGATACATGAACACTGAAGCTTTCTTT	CARCRYMNTEAFF
TRBV15	TRBJ1-4	-	-	TGTGCCACCAGCAGTTCCATCGGGAGTTACGATGAAAAACTGTTTTTT	CATSSSIGSYDEKLFF
TRBV5-4	TRBJ1-2	-	TRBD1	TGTGCCAGCAGCTTGGTGGGGAGGGGGCGCAGCACGGAGGGCTACACCTTC	CASSLVGRGRSTEGYTF
TRBV21-1	TRBJ1-5	-	-	TGTGCCAGCAGAGAAACCGGGACAGGGAGAAATCAGCCCCAGCATTTT	CASRETGTGRNQPQHF
TRBV10-3	TRBJ1-1	-	TRBD1	TGTGCCATCGGGTCTTCCCCTTCGACAGGGGTGAACACTGAAGCTTTCTTT	CAIGSSPSTGVNTEAFF
TRBV11-2	TRBJ1-3	-	-	TGTGCCAGCAGCTTAGTAATAGGGGCTAGCTCTGGAAACACCATATATTTT	CASSLVIGASSGNTIYF
TRBV5-1	TRBJ2-3	-	TRBD2	TGCGCCAGCAGCCGTGGGACTAGCGGGGGGCGCCGCATCACAGATACGCAGTATTTT	CASSRGTSGGRRITDTQYF
TRBV19	TRBJ1-2	-	TRBD1	TGTGCCAGTAGGACGACAGGGGAGTGGGACTATGGCTACACCTTC	CASRTTGEWDYGYTF
TRBV7-8	TRBJ2-1	-	TRBD2	TGTGCCAGCAGCCAAACGGCTAGCGGGCCGTATGAGCAGTTCTTC	CASSQTASGPYEQFF
TRBV28	TRBJ2-6	-	-	TGTGCCAGCAGCACCACAGTTTCTGGGGCCAACGTCCTGACTTTC	CASSTTVSGANVLTF
TRBV19	TRBJ1-1	few	-	TGTGCCAGTAGTAGGTCAGGCCAACACATGAAGGCTTTCTTT	CASSRSGQHMKAFF
TRBV7-2	TRBJ1-5	-	-	TGTGCCAGCAGCCCTCGAGGTAGCGATAGCAATCAGCCCCAGCATTTT	CASSPRGSDSNQPQHF
TRBV30	TRBJ2-3	-	-	TGTGCCTCGACATGGGGGGGCACAGATACGCAGTATTTT	CASTWGGTDTQYF
TRBV19	TRBJ1-2	-	TRBD1	TGTGCCAGTAGGAAAGAAGGGGGCGGCTATGGCTACACCTTC	CASRKEGGGYGYTF
TRBV19	TRBJ1-5	few	-	TGTGCCAGTAGTATCCAGGGAAGGGGCAATCAGCCCCAGCATTTT	CASSIQGRGNQPQHF
TRBV2	TRBJ2-7	-	-	TGCGCCAGCAACACCGGGACCGAGTCCTACGAGCAGTACTTC	CASNTGTESYEQYF
TRBV14	TRBJ1-6	-	TRBD1	TGTGCCAGCAGCCAACGGACAGGTTCACCCCTCCACTTT	CASSQRTGSPLHF
TRBV5-1	TRBJ1-4	-	-	TGCGCCAGCAGACCCGGGTGGGGCTCCGAAAAACTGTTTTTT	CASRPGWGSEKLFF